This TCR beta chain was obtained from a study of blood T cell repertoires in COVID-19. Study background: From the United States, Italy and Spain came samples of acute and convalescent COVID-19. Sample material is recorded as cDNA or gDNA derived from T cells, B-cell-depleted T cells, or PBMCs.

V lost 1 base and J lost 5; bases outside the gene matches: 4. CDR3 length: 17 amino acids. Germline-derived CDR1 and CDR2 are SGHAT and FQNNGV. Authors' methods: Amplifying reference gene primers gave estimates of nucleated cell counts. TCRdb's table, derived via immunoSEQ multiplex PCR, lists solely in-frame clones and lacks some. V and J calls and clone size come straight from that table; D and trimming were deduced from the DNA. Among approximately 220,000 clones, less than 90% were seen once, and the ten largest hold under 0.9%. The V gene is TRBV11-2, the J gene TRBJ2-5; TRBD2 matches at 16 bases. The receptor comes from a middle-aged man with acute or convalescent COVID-19. Material: peripheral blood. In nucleotides, the CDR3 is TGTGCCAGCAGCTTAGGGTTGGGACTAGCGGGGGGGGAGACCCAGTACTTC. Protein sequence: CASSLGLGLAGGETQYF.